This T cell receptor (beta chain) was sequenced during a study of radiotherapy plus CTLA-4 blockade in lung cancer. Overall study context: Among patients, 15% to 20% showed objective responses, and over 30% had disease control.

Of note for this clone: The antigen remains unidentified.

Points from the study as a whole: In blood, TCR clones derived from the tumor expanded after radiotherapy plus ipilimumab.

Focal radiation and CTLA-4 blockade (ipilimumab) were tested in chemo-refractory metastatic non-small-cell lung cancer patients. The data were produced by immunoSEQ multiplex PCR, yet TCRdb's version contains in-frame clones alone and is incomplete. The data show nearly 110,000 clones, more than 70% seen once. This TCR was recovered from a human donor with non-small cell lung cancer that progressed on radiotherapy plus ipilimumab. Some clones in this sample may be carry-over from other donors' samples. Sequenced material: peripheral blood, taken from a patient treated with radiotherapy plus ipilimumab.

The CDR3: CASSYGGPLYNEQFF. CDR3 coding DNA: TGTGCCAGCAGTTACGGGGGCCCCCTATACAATGAGCAGTTCTTC. The J gene is TRBJ2-1, the V gene TRBV6-5; tentatively, D is TRBD1 (6 bases). V lost 2 bases, J lost 4 bases, and 12 bases lay in between. In germline, CDR1 is MNHEY, CDR2 SVGAGI. The CDR3 contains 15 residues.